These 31 T cell receptor beta chains originate from one sample sequenced in a study of blood T cell repertoires in COVID-19 (TCRdb year 2020). Library generation was performed with the immunoSEQ multiplex PCR assay. The table was pulled from immuneACCESS by TCRdb, which kept in-frame rearrangements only. Such tables lose some clones; where checked, under half of the loss comes from unresolved V genes, and the rest has no known cause. This sample comprises 50,000 or so clones, about 85% of them detected only once. The top ten constitute roughly 4.7% of the sample. Specimen: peripheral blood. Receptors were obtained from a man aged 35 to 55 with active COVID-19.

The chain links TRBV11-2 to TRBJ2-7; TRBD2 matches at 7 bases. CDR1 and CDR2 from the germline V gene are SGHAT and FQNNGV. CDR3 length: 14 residues. V lost 3 bases to trimming and J lost 9 bases; unmatched junction nucleotides: 11. The CDR3 loop is CASSLGGGPLRQYF. The DNA of the CDR3 is TGTGCCAGCAGCTTGGGGGGAGGGCCTCTCCGGCAGTACTTC.

There are a few counts of this clone. The rearrangement uses TRBV7-9 and TRBJ2-7, with TRBD2 matching over 8 bases. Trimming cost V 0 bases and J 6 bases; bases outside gene matches: 7. Germline-derived CDR1 and CDR2 are SEHNR and FQNEAQ (reference sequence). The CDR3 spans 15 residues. The CDR3 DNA is TGTGCCAGCAGCTTAGCGGCGGGAGGTTTAGGCGAGCAGTACTTC. Translating gives CASSLAAGGLGEQYF.

This chain connects TRBV9 to TRBJ1-2, with a possible D match to TRBD1 (5 bases). Germline V CDR1 and CDR2: SGDLS, YYNGEE. V lost 4 bases and J 9 bases, leaving 16 bases between the germline ends. This CDR3 is built from 13 residues. The CDR3 coding sequence is TGTGCCAGCAGCTCCTACGGGGGGGTAAGCTACACCTTC. Translation: CASSSYGGVSYTF.

This chain connects TRBV29-1 to TRBJ1-2; no clear D. V shed 0 bases and J shed 4 bases, with 6 bases lying between them. CDR1 and CDR2 from the germline V gene are SQVTM and ANQGSEA. The CDR3 covers 12 residues. The CDR3 spells CSVEDRLYGYTF. CDR3 DNA: TGCAGCGTTGAAGATCGTCTCTATGGCTACACCTTC. The complete variable domain, with remaining parts taken from reference TRBV29-1 and TRBJ1-2, reads SAVISQKPSRDICQRGTSLTIQCQVDSQVTMMFWYRQQPGQSLTLIATANQGSEATYESGFVIDKFPISRPNLTFSTLTVSNMSPEDSSIYLCSVEDRLYGYTFGSGTRLTVV.

This clone was found a few times. V is TRBV7-2 and J is TRBJ2-7; 9 nucleotides agree with TRBD2. CDR3 length: 15 residues. The V gene's germline CDR1 is SGHTA and CDR2 FQGNSA. Germline trimming cut 1 base from V and 2 bases from J; bases unmatched to any gene: 3. CDR3 DNA: TGTGCCAGCAGCTTAGAAAGCGGGAGGCCCTACGAGCAGTACTTC. It codes for CASSLESGRPYEQYF.

This rearrangement joins TRBV28 to TRBJ1-1, with D possibly matching TRBD1 (5 bases). This CDR3 spans 16 amino acids. The V gene's germline CDR1 is MDHEN and CDR2 SYDVKM. V lost 5 bases to trimming and J lost 3 bases, with 19 bases between them. Here the CDR3 reads CASSPLTGISDTEAFF. In nucleotides, the CDR3 is TGTGCCAGCAGTCCCCTCACAGGCATATCGGACACTGAAGCTTTCTTT.

This clone was recorded a few times. The gene calls are TRBV30 and TRBJ2-1; weak D call: TRBD2 (5 bases). The CDR3 consists of 13 residues. Per the germline V gene, CDR1 is GTSNPN and CDR2 is SVGIG (reference sequence). The ends were cut back, 3 bases at V and 8 bases at J, with 14 bases in the middle. The CDR3 DNA follows: TGTGCCTGGAGCATCGGACTCCGGGATGAGCAGTTCTTC. Its protein is CAWSIGLRDEQFF.

The chain uses TRBV10-2 and TRBJ2-1, with 7 bases lining up with TRBD2. V shed 3 bases, J shed 0 bases, and the junction held 17 bases outside the gene matches. Germline CDR1 and CDR2: WSHSY and SAAADI. The CDR3 sequence is 20 residues long. CDR3 DNA: TGCGCCAGCAGTGACACCTTTAATCGGAAGGGCGGGAGCTCCTACAATGAGCAGTTCTTC. It specifies CASSDTFNRKGGSSYNEQFF.

The CDR3 protein is CASSQDLGGKNQPQHF. The CDR3 DNA sequence: TGCGCCAGCAGCCAAGATCTCGGGGGAAAAAATCAGCCCCAGCATTTT. This chain joins TRBV4-1 and TRBJ1-5; the D gene is possibly TRBD1 (5 bases). The germline CDR1 and CDR2 sequences are MGHRA and YSYEKL. V was cut by 0 bases and J by 4 bases, with 13 bases left in between. This CDR3 has 16 amino acids.

V is TRBV6-1 and J is TRBJ1-6; D is unclear. The CDR3 loop spans 19 amino acids. Germline-derived CDR1 and CDR2 are MNHNS and SASEGT. Trimming removed 3 bases from V and 0 bases from J, with 18 bases in between. This chain's CDR3 is CASSDAVEDGSSYNSPLHF. The CDR3 nucleotides are TGTGCCAGCAGTGATGCGGTGGAAGACGGATCCTCCTATAATTCACCCCTCCACTTT.

This chain connects TRBV2 to TRBJ2-5; the D gene is possibly TRBD1 (6 bases). CDR3 length equals 13 residues. The V end was cut by 4 bases, the J end by 4 bases, with 10 bases between. Germline V gives CDR1 SNHLY, CDR2 FYNNEI. The CDR3 nucleotides read TGTGCCAGCAGTGTTCTAGGGGGAGAGACCCAGTACTTC. Protein: CASSVLGGETQYF. Supplemented by reference TRBV2 and TRBJ2-5, the full variable domain reads EPEVTQTPSHQVTQMGQEVILRCVPISNHLYFYWYRQILGQKVEFLVSFYNNEISEKSEIFDDQFSVERPDGSNFTLKIRSTKLEDSAMYFCASSVLGGETQYFGPGTRLLVL.

The rearrangement joins TRBV12-3 or TRBV12-4 to TRBJ2-3, with D possibly being TRBD2 (6 bases). This CDR3 is 13 amino acids long. Between the trimmed V and J ends, which lost 3 bases and 6 bases, there was a span of 10 bases. DNA for the CDR3: TGTGCCAGCAGTTTGGGGACTCCGGATACGCAGTATTTT. This sequence encodes CASSLGTPDTQYF.

The genes are TRBV2 and TRBJ2-5; TRBD1 aligns across 7 bases. The ends lost 5 bases at V and 5 bases at J; junction bases unmatched: 14. The length of the CDR3 is 16 residues. Germline V lookup: CDR1 SNHLY, CDR2 FYNNEI. CDR3 DNA: TGTGCCAGCAGTTCTGTCCCGGGACAGTCGGGGGAGACCCAGTACTTC. It yields the protein CASSSVPGQSGETQYF.

The count of this clone is one. The rearrangement links TRBV19 to TRBJ2-6; 7 bases are shared with TRBD1. The J segment lost 0 bases and the V segment lost 7 bases, leaving 9 bases of the junction unmatched. CDR3 size: 17 residues. Germline loops: CDR1 LNHDA, CDR2 SQIVND (reference sequence). CDR3 region: CASNKGAGLSGANVLTF. CDR3 coding DNA: TGTGCCAGTAACAAGGGGGCAGGTCTCTCTGGGGCCAACGTCCTGACTTTC.

The V gene is TRBV5-1, the J gene TRBJ1-2; 9 nucleotides line up with TRBD1. With V trimmed by 7 bases and J by 8 bases, 12 bases remained unmatched. Germline lookup yields CDR1 SGHRS and CDR2 YFSETQ. The CDR3 is 14 amino acids. In DNA, the CDR3 is TGCGCCAGCGCTAAGACACAGGGGGCTGGCGGCTACACCTTC. It is translated as CASAKTQGAGGYTF.

This clone was seen only once. This chain links TRBV27 with TRBJ1-4, with D tentatively TRBD1 (5 bases). Germline values: CDR1 MNHEY, CDR2 SMNVEV (reference sequence). The V end lost 3 bases, the J end lost 11 bases, and 16 bases lay between the germline ends. The CDR3 consists of 14 residues. CDR3 protein: CASSFTGAIEKLFF. The CDR3 region has the DNA TGTGCCAGCAGTTTCACTGGGGCGATAGAGAAACTGTTTTTT.

This chain uses TRBV4-2 with TRBJ1-3; no clear D. The CDR3 consists of 16 residues. V shed 1 base and J shed 0 bases, with 10 bases lying between them. Germline-derived CDR1 and CDR2 are LGHNA and YNFKEQ. CDR3 protein: CASSQVVRDSGNTIYF. The CDR3 coding sequence is TGTGCCAGCAGCCAAGTTGTTAGAGACTCTGGAAACACCATATATTTT.

V gene TRBV20-1 combines with J gene TRBJ2-1; 7 nucleotides match TRBD2. This CDR3 region has 14 residues. Germline CDR1 reads DFQATT; CDR2 reads SNEGSKA (reference sequence). V gave up 3 bases and J gave up 10 bases; unmatched junction bases: 12. The chain's CDR3 is CSASIGTTPGEQFF. CDR3 bases: TGCAGTGCTAGTATCGGGACTACACCAGGGGAGCAGTTCTTC.

This chain links TRBV11-2 with TRBJ2-1, with D maybe TRBD1 (6 bases). Trimming removed 4 bases at V and 5 bases at J, with 18 bases between. Per germline, CDR1 SGHAT and CDR2 FQNNGV. The CDR3 consists of 16 residues. The CDR3 here is CASSSWGRVVDNEQFF. DNA for the CDR3: TGTGCCAGCAGCTCCTGGGGGCGGGTGGTGGACAATGAGCAGTTCTTC. Looking up the rest from reference TRBV11-2 and TRBJ2-1 gives the full variable domain: EAGVAQSPRYKIIEKRQSVAFWCNPISGHATLYWYQQILGQGPKLLIQFQNNGVVDDSQLPKDRFSAERLKGVDSTLKIQPAKLEDSAVYLCASSSWGRVVDNEQFFGPGTRLTVL.

This rearrangement joins TRBV12-5 to TRBJ2-1, with TRBD2 as a possible D gene (6 bases). The germline V gene has CDR1 LGHNT and CDR2 FRNRAP. The CDR3 runs 14 residues. Trimming removed 1 base at V and 3 bases at J, with 7 bases between. As DNA, the CDR3 is TGTGCTAGTGGTTTGGGCGGGATCTACAATGAGCAGTTCTTC. Translated, it gives CASGLGGIYNEQFF.

V gene TRBV5-1 combines with J gene TRBJ2-7; the match to TRBD2 covers 11 bases. V was clipped by 3 bases and J by 10 bases; unmatched bases: 6. Looked up from germline, CDR1 is SGHRS and CDR2 is YFSETQ. This CDR3 comprises 13 residues. CDR3 protein: CASSSGTSGDQYF. CDR3 DNA sequence: TGCGCCAGCAGCTCCGGGACTAGCGGAGACCAGTACTTC. The full variable domain, with the rest looked up from reference TRBV5-1 and TRBJ2-7, is KAGVTQTPRYLIKTRGQQVTLSCSPISGHRSVSWYQQTPGQGLQFLFEYFSETQRNKGNFPGRFSGRQFSNSRSEMNVSTLELGDSALYLCASSSGTSGDQYFGPGTRLTVT.

V is TRBV10-3 and J is TRBJ2-1; 14 bases are a match to TRBD2. The CDR3 is 14 amino acids. CDR1 is ENHRY and CDR2 is SYGVKD in the germline V gene. With V trimmed by 3 bases and J by 15 bases, 7 bases remained unmatched. The CDR3 nucleotides are TGTGCCATCAGTGACGGGGGACTAGCGGGAGTTCTGTTCTTC. Translated: CAISDGGLAGVLFF.

This chain connects TRBV5-1 to TRBJ1-1; D is uncertain. CDR3 length equals 15 residues. The germline V gene has CDR1 SGHRS and CDR2 YFSETQ. The V end was cut by 4 bases, the J end by 4 bases, with 17 bases between. This CDR3 reads CASSPPSGEGTEAFF. Written as DNA, the CDR3 is TGCGCCAGCAGCCCACCGAGCGGGGAGGGCACTGAAGCTTTCTTT.

This chain links TRBV6-5 with TRBJ2-1, with D possibly being TRBD2 (6 bases). The CDR3 is 15 residues long. Trimming pared 0 bases from V and 9 bases from J, leaving 15 bases between. Looked up from germline, CDR1 is MNHEY and CDR2 is SVGAGI. The CDR3 spells CASSYSIPTGSEQFF. The DNA of the CDR3 is TGTGCCAGCAGTTACTCGATACCCACCGGGAGTGAGCAGTTCTTC.

The chain has TRBV6-6 and TRBJ1-5; tentatively, D is TRBD1 (6 bases). Germline lookup yields CDR1 MNHNY and CDR2 SVGAGI (reference sequence). The CDR3 length is 15 residues. Trimming removed 6 bases from V and 5 bases from J, with 17 bases in between. The CDR3 nucleotides are TGTGCCAGCAGCTTACAACAGGGTTCGGATCAGCCCCAGCATTTT. This codes for CASSLQQGSDQPQHF.

The chain employs TRBV4-1 and TRBJ2-3; 10 bases match TRBD2. The CDR3 covers 15 residues. Germline V gene sequence: CDR1 MGHRA, CDR2 YSYEKL. Unmatched junction bases numbered 4, after V lost 1 base and J lost 6 bases. CDR3 in amino acids: CASSQGTSGLDTQYF. The DNA for the CDR3 is TGCGCCAGCAGCCAAGGGACTAGCGGTCTGGATACGCAGTATTTT.

The genes are TRBV5-1 and TRBJ2-7; D unclear. The CDR3 is made up of 13 amino acids. In germline, CDR1 is SGHRS, CDR2 YFSETQ. V was trimmed by 0 bases and J by 2 bases, leaving 6 bases between them. The chain's CDR3 is CASSLDLTYEQYF. The DNA for the CDR3 is TGCGCCAGCAGCTTGGACTTAACCTACGAGCAGTACTTC.

The V call is TRBV6-5, the J call TRBJ2-7; a possible D gene is TRBD2 (6 bases). The CDR3 covers 12 residues. From germline, CDR1 is MNHEY and CDR2 SVGAGI. V was trimmed by 7 bases and J by 7 bases, leaving 14 bases between them. The CDR3 loop is CASNVGGGEQYF. The CDR3 nucleotides read TGTGCCAGCAATGTCGGGGGTGGAGAGCAGTACTTC.

This rearrangement joins TRBV3-1 (or the pseudogene TRBV3-2) to TRBJ1-5; D perhaps matches TRBD1 (6 bases). V was shortened by 3 bases and J by 7 bases, with 13 bases between the two germline ends. Per germline, CDR1 LGHDT and CDR2 YNNKEL (reference sequence). This CDR3 has 14 amino acids. CDR3 coding DNA: TGTGCCAGCAGCCAGGGCAGGGGAGACCAGCCCCAGCATTTT. This translates into CASSQGRGDQPQHF.

This sequence joins TRBV30 and TRBJ2-4; 8 nucleotides align to TRBD1. V lost 0 bases, J lost 8 bases, and 6 bases stayed unmatched. The germline V gene has CDR1 GTSNPN and CDR2 SVGIG (reference sequence). This CDR3 has 14 residues. The chain's CDR3 is CAWSVAGGLDIQYF. DNA of the CDR3: TGTGCCTGGAGTGTCGCAGGGGGCTTGGACATTCAGTACTTC.

This chain uses TRBV19 with TRBJ2-6, with D perhaps TRBD2 (5 bases). V lost 3 bases to trimming and J lost 2 bases, with 11 bases between them. Germline V lookup: CDR1 LNHDA, CDR2 SQIVND (reference sequence). This CDR3 has 16 residues. For the CDR3, the DNA is TGTGCCAGTAGTATGGAGGTTTCCACTGGGGCCAACGTCCTGACTTTC. Residues: CASSMEVSTGANVLTF.